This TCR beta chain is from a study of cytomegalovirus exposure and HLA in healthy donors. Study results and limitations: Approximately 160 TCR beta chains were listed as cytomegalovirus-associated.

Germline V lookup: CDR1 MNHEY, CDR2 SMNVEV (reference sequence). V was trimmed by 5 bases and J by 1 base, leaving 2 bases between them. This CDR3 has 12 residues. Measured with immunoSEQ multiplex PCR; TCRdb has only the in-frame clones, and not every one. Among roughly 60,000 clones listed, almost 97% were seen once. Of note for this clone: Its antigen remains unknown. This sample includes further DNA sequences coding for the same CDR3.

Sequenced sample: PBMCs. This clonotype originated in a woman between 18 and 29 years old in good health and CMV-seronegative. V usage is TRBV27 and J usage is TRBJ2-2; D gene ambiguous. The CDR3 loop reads CASSQNTGELFF. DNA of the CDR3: TGTGCCAGCAGTCAGAACACCGGGGAGCTGTTTTTT.